The 17 T cell receptor beta chains below were found in one sample sequenced in a study of blood T cell repertoires in COVID-19. Data came from immunoSEQ multiplex PCR; TCRdb stores just in-frame clones and leaves some out. The sample has nearly 110,000 clones; roughly 80% are singletons. The sequenced material came from peripheral blood. These receptors were taken from a woman aged 55 to 70 with acute or convalescent COVID-19.

The J gene is TRBJ2-2, the V gene TRBV13; D perhaps matches TRBD2 (6 bases). V lost 5 bases to trimming and J lost 0 bases, with 13 bases between them. The CDR3 totals 16 residues. Germline CDR1 is PRHDT and CDR2 is FYEKMQ (reference sequence). CDR3 region: CASSRDSRSNTGELFF. The CDR3 DNA sequence: TGTGCCAGCAGCCGGGACTCCCGATCGAACACCGGGGAGCTGTTTTTT.

V gene TRBV6-5 combines with J gene TRBJ1-3; 10 positions match TRBD1. The CDR3 runs 15 residues. The germline V gene encodes CDR1 MNHEY and CDR2 SVGAGI. V gave up 6 bases and J gave up 3 bases; unmatched junction bases: 5. The CDR3 spells CASSPDRGHGNTIYF. CDR3 nucleotides: TGTGCCAGCAGCCCCGACAGGGGGCATGGAAACACCATATATTTT.

This rearrangement joins TRBV11-2 to TRBJ2-7; 10 nucleotides agree with TRBD2. Trimming at V came to 6 bases and at J to 5 bases, leaving 7 bases not matched to a gene. The germline V gene encodes CDR1 SGHAT and CDR2 FQNNGV. This CDR3 spans 14 amino acids. The CDR3 sequence: CASRLAGESHEQYF. The CDR3 bases are TGTGCCAGCAGGCTAGCGGGGGAGAGCCACGAGCAGTACTTC.

The chain joins TRBV6-1 to TRBJ1-2; the D is unclear. The V end was cut by 3 bases, the J end by 1 base, with 15 bases between. Germline assignment: CDR1 MNHNS and CDR2 SASEGT. The CDR3 extends over 16 amino acids. The CDR3 DNA reads TGTGCCAGCAGTGATTTAGTCGGGAGAAATAACTATGGCTACACCTTC. Translation: CASSDLVGRNNYGYTF.

The genes are TRBV5-4 and TRBJ2-7, with D perhaps TRBD2 (6 bases). The CDR3 loop spans 15 amino acids. The V end lost 4 bases, the J end lost 0 bases, and 14 bases lay between the germline ends. Germline CDR1 SGHNT, CDR2 YYREEE (reference sequence). DNA for the CDR3: TGTGCCAGCAGCGGAGGACGGGAGAGCTCCTACGAGCAGTACTTC. This codes for CASSGGRESSYEQYF.

This clone was detected a few times. The rearrangement joins TRBV12-5 to TRBJ2-1, with 10 bases that match TRBD2. The CDR3 has 16 residues. V trimming: 2 bases; J trimming: 5 bases; junction bases outside the gene matches: 6. Germline CDR1 reads LGHNT; CDR2 reads FRNRAP. Here the CDR3 reads CASGLSSGGRDNEQFF. DNA of the CDR3: TGTGCTAGTGGTTTGAGTAGCGGGGGGAGGGACAATGAGCAGTTCTTC. Drawing the rest from reference TRBV12-5 and TRBJ2-1, the complete variable domain is DARVTQTPRHKVTEMGQEVTMRCQPILGHNTVFWYRQTMMQGLELLAYFRNRAPLDDSGMPKDRFSAEMPDATLATLKIQPSEPRDSAVYFCASGLSSGGRDNEQFFGPGTRLTVL.

This clone appeared a single time. The chain combines TRBV7-9 with TRBJ2-7; tentative D call: TRBD2 (6 bases). The CDR3 is 14 amino acids. CDR1 and CDR2 from the germline V gene are SEHNR and FQNEAQ (reference sequence). V shed 1 base and J shed 6 bases, with 13 bases lying between them. The CDR3 is CASSLGSGLFEQYF. DNA for the CDR3: TGTGCCAGCAGCTTAGGTTCGGGACTTTTCGAGCAGTACTTC.

The chain is built from TRBV21-1 and TRBJ2-6; the listed D gene, TRBD1, was not tested against the DNA. TRBV21-1 corresponds to a pseudogene. This CDR3 has 18 amino acids. The CDR3 protein is CASSKDTHHLRGANVLTF. In nucleotides, the CDR3 is TGTGCCAGCAGCAAAGACACACACCACCTTCGTGGGGCCAACGTCCTGACTTTC.

This clone has ten or more counts. V usage is TRBV27 and J usage is TRBJ2-3, with D possibly being TRBD1 (5 bases). The CDR3 runs to 13 residues. Germline assignment: CDR1 MNHEY and CDR2 SMNVEV (reference sequence). V was shortened by 8 bases and J by 5 bases, with 14 bases between the two germline ends. In nucleotides, the CDR3 is TGTGCCAGCGGTCTGCAGGACATAGATACGCAGTATTTT. It codes for CASGLQDIDTQYF.

The rearrangement uses TRBV18 and TRBJ2-3; 11 bases agree with TRBD1. There are 14 residues in the CDR3. From germline, CDR1 is KGHSH and CDR2 LQKENI. Trimming cost V 4 bases and J 5 bases; bases outside gene matches: 2. CDR3 sequence reads: CASSRTGGEDTQYF. Written as DNA, the CDR3 is TGTGCCAGCTCACGGACAGGGGGCGAAGATACGCAGTATTTT.

V and J are TRBV18 and TRBJ2-1; a possible D gene is TRBD1 (7 bases). The V end lost 6 bases, the J end lost 5 bases, and 17 bases lay between the germline ends. Germline CDR1 reads KGHSH; CDR2 reads LQKENI. The CDR3 sequence is 15 residues long. The CDR3 nucleotides are TGTGCCAGCTCGCAACCGGGCAGGGGGGACAATGAGCAGTTCTTC. It translates to CASSQPGRGDNEQFF.

In its sample, this clone was seen once. The CDR3 DNA sequence: TGTGCCAGCAGTCGGGACTCCACAGATACGCAGTATTTT. It encodes CASSRDSTDTQYF. V usage is TRBV12-3 or TRBV12-4 and J usage is TRBJ2-3; the D gene is possibly TRBD2 (6 bases). The germline V and J ends were trimmed by 5 bases and 2 bases, with 8 bases remaining between them. This CDR3 contains 13 residues.

V is TRBV5-4 and J is TRBJ2-2; D is unresolved. This CDR3 is built from 14 residues. The V gene's germline CDR1 is SGHNT and CDR2 YYREEE (reference sequence). V lost 5 bases and J 4 bases, leaving 12 bases between the germline ends. The DNA of the CDR3 is TGTGCCAGCAGTCCAAATGCGGCCACCGGGGAGCTGTTTTTT. Amino acid sequence: CASSPNAATGELFF.

The chain combines TRBV12-3 or TRBV12-4 with TRBJ2-3, with a tentative D call TRBD1 (8 bases). The CDR3 extends over 13 amino acids. V dropped 6 bases and J dropped 6 bases, with 13 bases sitting between them. The CDR3 sequence: CASRPQGGDTQYF. In nucleotides, the CDR3 is TGTGCCAGCAGACCACAGGGGGGGGATACGCAGTATTTT.

The rearrangement links TRBV7-9 to TRBJ2-3; 9 bases match TRBD2. Germline loops: CDR1 SEHNR, CDR2 FQNEAQ (reference sequence). CDR3 length equals 15 residues. The J segment lost 0 bases and the V segment lost 5 bases, leaving 3 bases of the junction unmatched. Here the CDR3 reads CASSTSGPSTDTQYF. CDR3 DNA: TGTGCCAGCAGCACTAGCGGGCCTAGCACAGATACGCAGTATTTT.

J is TRBJ2-7 and V is TRBV6-5, with D perhaps matching TRBD1 (6 bases). Trimming pared 0 bases from V and 2 bases from J, leaving 11 bases between. Germline V gives CDR1 MNHEY, CDR2 SVGAGI. The CDR3 consists of 15 residues. The CDR3: CASSYSAKGAYEQYF. DNA of the CDR3: TGTGCCAGCAGTTACTCGGCGAAGGGGGCCTACGAGCAGTACTTC.

The V and J genes are TRBV28 and TRBJ1-2; 9 bases line up with TRBD1. The CDR3 loop spans 15 amino acids. V dropped 5 bases and J dropped 7; count of bases not matched to a gene: 11. Germline loops: CDR1 MDHEN, CDR2 SYDVKM. The CDR3 region is CASSTFTGGIGGYTF. In DNA form, the CDR3 reads TGTGCCAGCAGTACCTTTACAGGGGGCATAGGTGGCTACACCTTC.